The 28 T cell receptor beta chains below all came from one sample that was sequenced in a study of blood T cell repertoires in COVID-19. Method: immunoSEQ multiplex PCR; TCRdb's copy keeps in-frame clones and lacks some. The sample consists of roughly 700,000 clones, over 80% of them appearing once. Sequenced input: peripheral blood. These TCRs come from a woman younger than 35 with acute or convalescent COVID-19.

The chain recombines TRBV9 with TRBJ1-3, with D tentatively TRBD1 (6 bases). The CDR3 spans 16 residues. Looked up from germline, CDR1 is SGDLS and CDR2 is YYNGEE. The V end lost 4 bases, the J end lost 3 bases, and 17 bases lay between the germline ends. The chain's CDR3 is CASSPREGGSGNTIYF. The CDR3 nucleotides read TGTGCCAGCAGCCCCCGGGAGGGGGGGAGTGGAAACACCATATATTTT.

The chain recombines TRBV5-4 with TRBJ2-7; D is perhaps TRBD1 (6 bases). CDR3 length: 15 amino acids. CDR1 SGHNT and CDR2 YYREEE come from the germline V gene (reference sequence). Trimming took 2 bases from V and 0 from J, leaving 12 bases between them. CDR3 bases: TGTGCCAGCAGCTTTATGGGGGCTACCTCCTACGAGCAGTACTTC. Translated: CASSFMGATSYEQYF.

J is TRBJ2-4 and V is TRBV30, with TRBD2 identical over 8 bases. V gave up 0 bases and J gave up 9 bases; unmatched junction bases: 7. The CDR3 length is 14 residues. Germline V gene sequence: CDR1 GTSNPN, CDR2 SVGIG (reference sequence). CDR3 bases: TGTGCCTGGAGTGTGGGAGGGGCGGGAGGCATTCAGTACTTC. This sequence encodes CAWSVGGAGGIQYF.

J is TRBJ1-3 and V is TRBV6-2 or TRBV6-3; D uncertain. There are 13 residues in the CDR3. CDR1 is MNHEY, CDR2 SVGEGT, per germline. Trimming shortened V by 0 bases and J by 4 bases, and 4 bases separated the two germline ends. CDR3 in DNA: TGTGCCAGCAGTTACTCGAGGGGAAACACCATATATTTT. It specifies CASSYSRGNTIYF.

The genes are TRBV27 and TRBJ1-5; 11 nucleotides line up with TRBD1. V lost 2 bases, J lost 1 base, and 7 bases stayed unmatched. The germline V gene has CDR1 MNHEY and CDR2 SMNVEV (reference sequence). CDR3 length: 18 residues. CDR3 DNA sequence: TGTGCCAGCAGTTTAACGGGACAGGGGGATCTGAGCAATCAGCCCCAGCATTTT. It is translated as CASSLTGQGDLSNQPQHF.

The chain recombines TRBV7-2 with TRBJ2-3; 8 bases are shared with TRBD1. Per germline, CDR1 SGHTA and CDR2 FQGNSA. CDR3 size: 15 residues. J lost 2 bases, V lost 5 bases, and 6 bases had no gene match. DNA for the CDR3: TGTGCCAGCAGCCGGACAGGGTCCCTCACAGATACGCAGTATTTT. Its protein product is CASSRTGSLTDTQYF.

The chain combines TRBV6-6 with TRBJ2-5; 13 bases line up with TRBD2. CDR3 size: 16 residues. The germline V gene has CDR1 MNHNY and CDR2 SVGAGI (reference sequence). After removal of 5 bases from V and 5 bases from J, the junction contained 8 bases not matched to a gene. The CDR3 is CASSPLGLAGAETQYF. CDR3 coding DNA: TGTGCCAGCAGTCCCCTAGGACTAGCGGGGGCGGAGACCCAGTACTTC.

This clone was counted between two and nine times. The chain carries TRBV7-3 and TRBJ1-2; TRBD1 is a possible D gene (5 bases). This CDR3 contains 14 residues. Germline loops: CDR1 SGHTA, CDR2 FQGTGA. V was cut by 5 bases and J by 1 base, with 11 bases left in between. DNA for the CDR3: TGTGCCAGCAGCCCCGGGGGGGGTAACTATGGCTACACCTTC. Its translation: CASSPGGGNYGYTF.

The V gene is TRBV6-1, the J gene TRBJ2-4; possible D gene TRBD2, 6 bases. The CDR3 is 16 residues long. Germline lookup yields CDR1 MNHNS and CDR2 SASEGT. Trimming took off 1 base at V and 1 base at J, with 11 bases between the two ends. CDR3 sequence reads: CASSEVLEGAKNIQYF. DNA of the CDR3: TGTGCCAGCAGTGAAGTTTTGGAGGGGGCCAAAAACATTCAGTACTTC.

The chain links TRBV6-1 to TRBJ1-2; D call uncertain. V was shortened by 1 base and J by 4 bases, with 16 bases between the two germline ends. CDR3 length equals 16 residues. CDR1 and CDR2 (germline): MNHNS, SASEGT. The CDR3 region has the DNA TGTGCCAGCAGTGAAGGGGCTGGCCGTGGACTCTATGGCTACACCTTC. Protein: CASSEGAGRGLYGYTF.

The chain links TRBV9 to TRBJ2-3, with TRBD2 matching over 15 bases. This CDR3 has 17 residues. CDR1 is SGDLS, CDR2 YYNGEE, per germline. The V segment lost 0 bases and the J segment 3 bases; nucleotides outside the gene matches: 2. The CDR3 region has the DNA TGTGCCAGCAGCGTAGGGACTAGCGGGGGGGTAACAGATACGCAGTATTTT. Translated, it gives CASSVGTSGGVTDTQYF. Filled out from reference TRBV9 and TRBJ2-3, the complete variable domain reads DSGVTQTPKHLITATGQRVTLRCSPRSGDLSVYWYQQSLDQGLQFLIQYYNGEERAKGNILERFSAQQFPDLHSELNLSSLELGDSALYFCASSVGTSGGVTDTQYFGPGTRLTVL.

The rearrangement links TRBV7-9 to TRBJ1-3; D ambiguous. V was trimmed by 5 bases and J by 7 bases, leaving 12 bases between them. Germline V lookup: CDR1 SEHNR, CDR2 FQNEAQ (reference sequence). This CDR3 is 13 amino acids long. CDR3 coding DNA: TGTGCCAGCAGCCCCGAGATTTGGAACACCATATATTTT. Translating it yields CASSPEIWNTIYF.

This clone has just one count. The V gene is TRBV6-5, the J gene TRBJ1-6, with D maybe TRBD1 (5 bases). Germline CDR1 is MNHEY and CDR2 is SVGAGI. The CDR3 has 15 residues. The ends were cut back, 8 bases at V and 0 bases at J, with 11 bases in the middle. This CDR3 reads CASFRRGSYNSPLHF. The CDR3 DNA is TGTGCCAGCTTCCGGAGGGGCTCCTATAATTCACCCCTCCACTTT.

The chain couples TRBV7-9 to TRBJ2-7; a possible D gene is TRBD2 (5 bases). V was trimmed by 0 bases and J by 3 bases, leaving 12 bases between them. This CDR3 is 15 amino acids long. The V gene's germline CDR1 is SEHNR and CDR2 FQNEAQ (reference sequence). The chain's CDR3 is CASSLAAGVGYEQYF. The DNA for the CDR3 is TGTGCCAGCAGCTTAGCAGCCGGGGTAGGCTACGAGCAGTACTTC.

The gene calls are TRBV27 and TRBJ1-6; D unclear. Trimming left V 5 bases short and J 7 bases short, with 15 bases between. The CDR3 contains 15 residues. Germline V CDR1 and CDR2: MNHEY, SMNVEV (reference sequence). CDR3 sequence reads: CASSPPGRKNSPLHF. CDR3 DNA sequence: TGTGCCAGCAGTCCCCCCGGGAGGAAGAATTCACCCCTCCACTTT.

The chain couples TRBV19 to TRBJ2-7; D possibly corresponds to TRBD1 (5 bases). CDR3 size: 15 residues. In germline, CDR1 is LNHDA, CDR2 SQIVND (reference sequence). Trimming pared 2 bases from V and 0 bases from J, leaving 11 bases between. The CDR3 protein is CASSIRNRPSYEQYF. CDR3 sequence (DNA): TGTGCCAGTAGTATACGAAACAGGCCCTCCTACGAGCAGTACTTC.

This chain connects TRBV2 to TRBJ2-1; a weak D match, TRBD2 (7 bases). The CDR3 length is 15 residues. Looked up from germline, CDR1 is SNHLY and CDR2 is FYNNEI. V was pared by 4 bases and J by 8 bases, with 18 bases between. CDR3 nucleotide sequence: TGTGCCAGCAGTGTGGGGGGGCCACTCGGTCATGAGCAGTTCTTC. It translates to CASSVGGPLGHEQFF.

This chain links TRBV2 with TRBJ2-3; 15 bases agree with TRBD2. CDR1 is SNHLY and CDR2 is FYNNEI in the germline V gene. This CDR3 spans 19 amino acids. V shed 4 bases and J 0 bases; nucleotides not matched to a gene: 8. The CDR3 protein is CASSAPGLAGGHSTDTQYF. The DNA of the CDR3 is TGTGCCAGCAGTGCTCCGGGACTAGCGGGGGGCCATAGCACAGATACGCAGTATTTT. Filled out from reference TRBV2 and TRBJ2-3, the complete variable domain reads EPEVTQTPSHQVTQMGQEVILRCVPISNHLYFYWYRQILGQKVEFLVSFYNNEISEKSEIFDDQFSVERPDGSNFTLKIRSTKLEDSAMYFCASSAPGLAGGHSTDTQYFGPGTRLTVL.

As DNA, the CDR3 is TGCAGTGCTAGTAAGCGGCTTAGCACAGATACGCAGTATTTT. Protein: CSASKRLSTDTQYF. The chain couples TRBV20-1 to TRBJ2-3, with D possibly TRBD2 on 5 matching bases. This CDR3 has 14 amino acids. Germline CDR1 and CDR2: DFQATT and SNEGSKA (reference sequence). Trimming pared 3 bases from V and 0 bases from J, leaving 10 bases between.

The rearrangement joins TRBV7-8 to TRBJ2-5, with a tentative D call TRBD2 (5 bases). The CDR3 totals 13 residues. With 5 bases removed from V and 9 bases from J, the gap between germline ends came to 16 bases. The germline V gene encodes CDR1 SGHVS and CDR2 FQNEAQ. CDR3 residues: CASSTGNSWAQYF. The CDR3 DNA reads TGTGCCAGCAGCACGGGAAACTCTTGGGCCCAGTACTTC.

This chain joins TRBV10-3 and TRBJ1-2, with TRBD1 identical over 7 bases. The CDR3 runs 13 residues. The V gene's germline CDR1 is ENHRY and CDR2 SYGVKD. The J segment lost 7 bases and the V segment lost 6 bases, leaving 8 bases of the junction unmatched. Written as DNA, the CDR3 is TGTGCCATCAGCCGAACAGGGGAGAGTGGCTACACCTTC. Protein: CAISRTGESGYTF.

This clone was found a few times. The CDR3 is CASSLEQVLNTEAFF. The CDR3 DNA reads as TGTGCCAGCTCATTAGAACAGGTCTTGAACACTGAAGCTTTCTTT. The J gene is TRBJ1-1, the V gene TRBV18, with D possibly TRBD1 on 5 matching bases. The CDR3 totals 15 residues. CDR1 and CDR2 (germline): KGHSH, LQKENI. Trimming left V 5 bases short and J 0 bases short, with 13 bases between.

Comment on this clone: Other DNA sequences in the sample encode the same CDR3. The V and J genes are TRBV6-5 and TRBJ1-3; maybe TRBD1 (5 bases). The CDR3 is 15 amino acids. V was pared by 0 bases and J by 1 base, with 7 bases between. The germline gives CDR1 MNHEY, CDR2 SVGAGI. CDR3 in amino acids: CASSYSGGSGNTIYF. CDR3 bases: TGTGCCAGCAGTTACTCGGGGGGGTCTGGAAACACCATATATTTT.

The gene calls are TRBV4-1 and TRBJ1-2; perhaps TRBD1 as D (6 bases). The CDR3 spans 15 residues. The V gene's germline CDR1 is MGHRA and CDR2 YSYEKL. Trimming took 4 bases from V and 4 from J, leaving 16 bases between them. DNA for the CDR3: TGCGCCAGCAGCCCAACGGCAGGGGCCGGCTATGGCTACACCTTC. It translates to CASSPTAGAGYGYTF.

The rearrangement links TRBV6-5 to TRBJ1-1; 9 bases agree with TRBD1. The length of the CDR3 is 16 residues. The ends lost 3 bases at V and 1 base at J; junction bases unmatched: 6. Per germline, CDR1 MNHEY and CDR2 SVGAGI. CDR3 in DNA: TGTGCCAGCAGTTATCAACCGACAGGGGGGAACACTGAAGCTTTCTTT. This translates into CASSYQPTGGNTEAFF.

The table lists this clone with a count of one. V usage is TRBV7-9 and J usage is TRBJ2-1, with TRBD1 matching 8 bases. V was clipped by 2 bases and J by 5 bases; unmatched bases: 8. Germline CDR1 reads SEHNR; CDR2 reads FQNEAQ (reference sequence). The CDR3 runs 16 residues. CDR3 amino acids: CASSLPPDREDNEQFF. CDR3 bases: TGTGCCAGCAGCTTACCCCCGGACAGGGAGGACAATGAGCAGTTCTTC.

The chain has TRBV27 and TRBJ1-1; D perhaps matches TRBD1 (6 bases). Trimming left V 5 bases short and J 1 base short, with 32 bases between. From germline, CDR1 is MNHEY and CDR2 SMNVEV (reference sequence). The CDR3 runs 21 residues. As DNA, the CDR3 is TGTGCCAGCAGTAACGCCCGGGGAACAGGGCGCCACCCCCCTCCGAACACTGAAGCTTTCTTT. This codes for CASSNARGTGRHPPPNTEAFF.

V and J are TRBV2 and TRBJ1-1; D is unresolved. Germline assignment: CDR1 SNHLY and CDR2 FYNNEI. This CDR3 is built from 11 residues. Trimming cost V 7 bases and J 5 bases, with 8 bases left between them. The DNA of the CDR3 is TGTGCCAGCATGGGGAGAACTGAAGCTTTCTTT. Translating it yields CASMGRTEAFF.